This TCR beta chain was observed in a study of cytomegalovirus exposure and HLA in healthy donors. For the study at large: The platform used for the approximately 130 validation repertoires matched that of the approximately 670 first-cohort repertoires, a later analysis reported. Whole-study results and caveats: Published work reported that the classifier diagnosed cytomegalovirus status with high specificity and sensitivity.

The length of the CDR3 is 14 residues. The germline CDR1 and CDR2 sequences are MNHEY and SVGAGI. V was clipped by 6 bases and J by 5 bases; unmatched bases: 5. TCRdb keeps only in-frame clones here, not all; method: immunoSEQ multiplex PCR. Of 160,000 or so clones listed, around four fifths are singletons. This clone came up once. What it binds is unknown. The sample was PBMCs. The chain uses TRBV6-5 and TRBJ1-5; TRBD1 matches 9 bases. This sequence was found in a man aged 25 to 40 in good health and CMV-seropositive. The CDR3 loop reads CASSMGQGYQPQHF. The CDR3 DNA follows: TGTGCCAGCAGCATGGGACAGGGTTATCAGCCCCAGCATTTT.